This TCR beta chain was sequenced in a study of blood T cells in healthy people across ages. Study-wide results and limits: With age, beta diversity per million T cells declined roughly linearly, significantly by approximately 40.

This clonotype was seen a handful of times. Antigen: not known. A second roughly 6 to 11 cycle PCR used barcoded and J-beta primers. Each cDNA molecule was tagged by a template-switch adaptor with 12 random nucleotides. MiXCR was run by TCRdb on the 5' RACE reads, yielding one entry per CDR3 protein. The sample carries 730,000 or so distinct CDR3 sequences, around 38% recorded once. The receptor was isolated from an elderly man in good health. What was sequenced was blood.

The CDR3 DNA sequence: TGTGCCAGCAGCCAGTGGACAGGGAGTGAAAAACTGTTTTTT. This translates into CASSQWTGSEKLFF. The chain combines TRBV3-1 with TRBJ1-4; 8 bases line up with TRBD1. Germline V lookup: CDR1 LGHDT, CDR2 YNNKEL (reference sequence). With 3 bases clipped from V and 7 bases from J, the junction kept 4 bases outside the gene matches. The CDR3 contains 14 residues.